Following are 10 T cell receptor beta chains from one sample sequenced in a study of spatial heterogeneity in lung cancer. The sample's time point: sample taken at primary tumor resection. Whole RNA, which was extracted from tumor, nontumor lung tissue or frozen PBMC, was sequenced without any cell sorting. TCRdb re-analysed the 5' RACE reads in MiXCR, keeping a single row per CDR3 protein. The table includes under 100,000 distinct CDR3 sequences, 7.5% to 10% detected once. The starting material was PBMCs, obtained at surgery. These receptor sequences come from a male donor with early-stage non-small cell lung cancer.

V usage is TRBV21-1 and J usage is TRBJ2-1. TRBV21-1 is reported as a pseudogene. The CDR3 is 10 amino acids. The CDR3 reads CASRANEQFF. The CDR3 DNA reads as TGTGCCAGCAGAGCCAATGAGCAGTTCTTC.

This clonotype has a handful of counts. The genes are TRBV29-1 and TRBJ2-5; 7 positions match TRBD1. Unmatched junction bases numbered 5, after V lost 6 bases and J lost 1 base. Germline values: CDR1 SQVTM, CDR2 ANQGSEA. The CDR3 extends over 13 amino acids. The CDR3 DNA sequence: TGCAGCGTCAGGACAGGCCTCCAAGAGACCCAGTACTTC. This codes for CSVRTGLQETQYF.

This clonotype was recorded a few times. CDR3 in amino acids: CASSEPPTGYEQYF. The CDR3 bases are TGTGCCAGCAGCGAACCCCCGACAGGCTACGAGCAGTACTTC. The chain has TRBV2 and TRBJ2-7, with TRBD1 as a possible D gene (6 bases). V gave up 6 bases and J gave up 3 bases, with 15 bases separating them. Per the germline V gene, CDR1 is SNHLY and CDR2 is FYNNEI. This CDR3 is 14 amino acids long.

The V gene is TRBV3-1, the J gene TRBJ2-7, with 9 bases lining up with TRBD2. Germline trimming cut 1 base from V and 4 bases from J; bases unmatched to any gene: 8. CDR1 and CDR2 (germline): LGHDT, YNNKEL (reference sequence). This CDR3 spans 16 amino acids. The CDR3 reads CASSQASGDRRYEQYF. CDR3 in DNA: TGTGCCAGCAGCCAAGCTAGCGGGGATCGTAGATACGAGCAGTACTTC.

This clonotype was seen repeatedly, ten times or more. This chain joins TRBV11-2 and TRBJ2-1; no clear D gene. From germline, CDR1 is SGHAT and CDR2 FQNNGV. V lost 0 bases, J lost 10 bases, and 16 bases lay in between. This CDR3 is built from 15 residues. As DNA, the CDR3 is TGTGCCAGCAGCTTAGATAGGGTCCCCTCCAGGGAGCAGTTCTTC. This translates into CASSLDRVPSREQFF.

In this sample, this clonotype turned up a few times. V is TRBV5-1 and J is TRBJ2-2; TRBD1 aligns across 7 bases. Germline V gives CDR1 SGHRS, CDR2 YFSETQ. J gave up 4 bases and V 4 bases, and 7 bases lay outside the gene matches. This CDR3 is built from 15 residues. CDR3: CASSPRQGSTGELFF. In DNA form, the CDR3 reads TGCGCCAGCAGCCCTCGACAGGGCAGCACCGGGGAGCTGTTTTTT.

The CDR3 loop reads CAISGNSNQPQHF. The CDR3 nucleotides are TGTGCCATCAGTGGGAATAGCAATCAGCCCCAGCATTTT. The V and J genes are TRBV10-3 and TRBJ1-5, with D uncertain. CDR1 is ENHRY, CDR2 SYGVKD, per germline. The CDR3 contains 13 residues. The germline V and J ends were trimmed by 4 bases and 0 bases, with 4 bases remaining between them.

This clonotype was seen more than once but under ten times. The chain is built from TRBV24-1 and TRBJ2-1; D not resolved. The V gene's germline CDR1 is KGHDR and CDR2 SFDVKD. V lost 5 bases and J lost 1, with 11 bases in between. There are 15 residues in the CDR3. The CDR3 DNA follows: TGTGCCACCAGTGGGTCGGCAGAATCCTACAATGAGCAGTTCTTC. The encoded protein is CATSGSAESYNEQFF.

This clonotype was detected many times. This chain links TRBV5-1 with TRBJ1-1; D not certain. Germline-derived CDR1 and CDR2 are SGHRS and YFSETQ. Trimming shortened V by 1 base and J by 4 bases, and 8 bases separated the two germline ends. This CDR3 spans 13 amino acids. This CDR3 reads CASSLQGSTEAFF. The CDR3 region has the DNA TGCGCCAGCAGCTTGCAAGGGAGCACTGAAGCTTTCTTT.

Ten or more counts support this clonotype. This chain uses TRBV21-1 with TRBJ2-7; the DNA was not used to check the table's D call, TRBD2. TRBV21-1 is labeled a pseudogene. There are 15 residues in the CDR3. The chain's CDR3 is CATRRGLWASWEQYF. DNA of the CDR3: TGTGCCACCCGAAGGGGACTTTGGGCCTCGTGGGAGCAGTACTTC.